This T cell receptor beta chain was sequenced for a study of T cells in Graves' hyperthyroidism and ophthalmopathy. RNA transcripts provided the source from which TCR beta CDR3 regions were amplified. HTBI primers were the set used in a first-round RT-PCR of the TCR CDR3. TCRdb used MiXCR to reprocess the multiplex PCR reads, holding one entry per CDR3 protein. The sample yields a few hundred thousand distinct CDR3 sequences, roughly 15% seen once. The V and J ends lost 7 bases and 12 bases respectively, with 10 bases between them. This CDR3 has 10 residues. The V gene's germline CDR1 is MGHDK and CDR2 SYGVNS. Patients were excluded because of uncontrolled infection, other autoimmune disease, pregnancy or lactation. Blood from later-ophthalmopathy patients was taken at first hyperthyroidism diagnosis.

Sequenced material: blood. V and J are TRBV25-1 and TRBJ2-1; D is perhaps TRBD2 (6 bases). The clonotype originates from a woman in her 40s with Graves' hyperthyroidism that later progressed to Graves' ophthalmopathy. The CDR3 is CASMSGGQFF. CDR3 nucleotide sequence: TGTGCCAGCATGTCCGGGGGGCAGTTCTTC.